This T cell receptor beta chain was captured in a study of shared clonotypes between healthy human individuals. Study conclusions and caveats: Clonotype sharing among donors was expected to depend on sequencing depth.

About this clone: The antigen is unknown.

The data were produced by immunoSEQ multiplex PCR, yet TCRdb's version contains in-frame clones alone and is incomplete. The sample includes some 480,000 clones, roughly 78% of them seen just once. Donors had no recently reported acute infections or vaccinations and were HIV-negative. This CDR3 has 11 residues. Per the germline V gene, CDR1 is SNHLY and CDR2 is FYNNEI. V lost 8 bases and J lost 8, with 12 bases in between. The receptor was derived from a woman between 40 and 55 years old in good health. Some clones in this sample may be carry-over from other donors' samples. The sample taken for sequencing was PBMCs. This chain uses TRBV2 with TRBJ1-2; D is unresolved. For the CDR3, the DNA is TGTGCCAGCGGCGAGGGAGCCGGCTACACCTTC. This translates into CASGEGAGYTF.